This T cell receptor (beta chain) was obtained from a study of T cell responses to AZD1222 COVID-19 vaccine. Study context: It was second doses at about 4 or about 12 weeks that were pooled.

About this clone: Its specificity is unknown.

The protocol was immunoSEQ multiplex PCR, while the TCRdb copy is restricted to in-frame clones and leaves out a portion. The table lists around 180,000 clones, around 90% of them singletons. Findings of the study overall: Reportedly, nearly half of unique spike TCRs recognized epitopes outside B.1.351/B.1.1.7 mutations. Sampled repertoires all dated from after the peak T cell response.

The sequenced sample was peripheral blood, obtained on day 0 of AZD1222 vaccination. The source of this sequence is an adult in good health.

The CDR3 nucleotides are TGTGCCAGCAGCTTACCCCTCCGAGCGTTGAGCTCCTACGAGCAGTACTTC. It encodes CASSLPLRALSSYEQYF. The genes are TRBV11-2 and TRBJ2-7; D remains unclear. This CDR3 has 17 residues. Looked up from germline, CDR1 is SGHAT and CDR2 is FQNNGV. V shed 2 bases and J shed 0 bases, with 17 bases lying between them.